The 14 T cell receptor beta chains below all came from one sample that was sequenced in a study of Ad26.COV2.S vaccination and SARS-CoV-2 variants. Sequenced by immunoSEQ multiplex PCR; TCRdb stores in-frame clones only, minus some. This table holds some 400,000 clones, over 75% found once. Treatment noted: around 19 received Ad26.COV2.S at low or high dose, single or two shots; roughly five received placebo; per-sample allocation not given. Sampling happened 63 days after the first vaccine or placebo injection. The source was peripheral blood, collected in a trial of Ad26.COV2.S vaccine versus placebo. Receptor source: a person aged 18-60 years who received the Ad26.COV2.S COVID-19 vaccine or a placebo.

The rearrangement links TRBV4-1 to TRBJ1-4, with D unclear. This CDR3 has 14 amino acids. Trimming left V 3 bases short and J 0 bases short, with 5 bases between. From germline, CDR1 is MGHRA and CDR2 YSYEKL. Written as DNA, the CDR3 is TGCGCCAGCAGCCAGGGTGCAACTAATGAAAAACTGTTTTTT. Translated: CASSQGATNEKLFF.

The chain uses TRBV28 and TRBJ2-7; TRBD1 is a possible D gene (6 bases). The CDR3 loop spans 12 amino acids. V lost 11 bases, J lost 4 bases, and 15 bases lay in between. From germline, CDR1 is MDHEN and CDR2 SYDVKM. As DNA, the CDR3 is TGTGCCTCCGAGGGGGTTGGGTACGAGCAGTACTTC. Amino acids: CASEGVGYEQYF.

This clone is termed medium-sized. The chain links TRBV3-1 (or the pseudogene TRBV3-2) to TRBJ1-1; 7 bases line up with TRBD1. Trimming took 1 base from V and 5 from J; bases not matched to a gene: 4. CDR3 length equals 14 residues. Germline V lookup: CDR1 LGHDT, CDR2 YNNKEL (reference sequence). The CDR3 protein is CASSQVSRGTEAFF. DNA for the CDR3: TGTGCCAGCAGCCAAGTATCCAGGGGGACTGAAGCTTTCTTT.

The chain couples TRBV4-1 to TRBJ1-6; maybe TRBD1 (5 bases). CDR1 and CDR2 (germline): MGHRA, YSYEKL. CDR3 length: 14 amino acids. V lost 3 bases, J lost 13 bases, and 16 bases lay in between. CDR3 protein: CASSHPGRQAPLHF. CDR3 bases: TGCGCCAGCAGCCATCCGGGACGGCAGGCGCCCCTCCACTTT.

The CDR3 DNA reads TGTGCCAGCAGCACGTCTAGTCGGGGCGACAATGAGCAGTTCTTC. This gives the protein CASSTSSRGDNEQFF. The chain is built from TRBV9 and TRBJ2-1; D tentatively fits TRBD1 or TRBD2 (5 bases each). Looked up from germline, CDR1 is SGDLS and CDR2 is YYNGEE. V dropped 4 bases and J dropped 5 bases, with 16 bases sitting between them. The CDR3 runs to 15 residues.

CDR3 nucleotide sequence: TGTGCCAGCAGTCCCACAGGGGGGAGAGATACGCAGTATTTT. Protein: CASSPTGGRDTQYF. The chain joins TRBV28 to TRBJ2-3; 8 bases align to TRBD1. This CDR3 has 14 residues. The germline CDR1 and CDR2 sequences are MDHEN and SYDVKM. The ends lost 5 bases at V and 5 bases at J; junction bases unmatched: 6.

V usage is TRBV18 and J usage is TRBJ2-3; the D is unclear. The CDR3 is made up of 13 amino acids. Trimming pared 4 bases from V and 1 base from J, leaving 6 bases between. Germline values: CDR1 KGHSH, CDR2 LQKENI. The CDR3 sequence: CASSRDGTDTQYF. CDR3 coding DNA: TGTGCCAGCTCACGAGACGGCACAGATACGCAGTATTTT.

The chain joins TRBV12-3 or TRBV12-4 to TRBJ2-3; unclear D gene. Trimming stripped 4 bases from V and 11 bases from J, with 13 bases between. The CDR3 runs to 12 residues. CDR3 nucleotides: TGTGCCAGCAGTTCCCCTGGGGTTGGGCAGTATTTT. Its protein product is CASSSPGVGQYF.

CDR3 sequence reads: CAVLRGQGIYEQYF. As DNA, the CDR3 is TGTGCCGTCCTCCGTGGGCAGGGTATATACGAGCAGTACTTC. The chain carries TRBV10-3 and TRBJ2-7; a possible D gene is TRBD1 (5 bases). The length of the CDR3 is 14 residues. CDR1 ENHRY and CDR2 SYGVKD come from the germline V gene. Between the trimmed V and J ends, which lost 11 bases and 4 bases, there was a span of 21 bases.

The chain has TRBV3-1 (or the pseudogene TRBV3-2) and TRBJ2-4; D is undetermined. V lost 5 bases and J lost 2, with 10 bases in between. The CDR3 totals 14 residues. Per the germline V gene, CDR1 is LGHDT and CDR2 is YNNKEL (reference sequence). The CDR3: CASSYMSSKNIQYF. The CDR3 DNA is TGTGCCAGCAGCTATATGTCATCCAAAAACATTCAGTACTTC.

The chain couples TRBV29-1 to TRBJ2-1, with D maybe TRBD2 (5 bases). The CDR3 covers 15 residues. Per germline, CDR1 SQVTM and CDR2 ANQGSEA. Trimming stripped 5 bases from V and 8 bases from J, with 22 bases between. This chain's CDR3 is CSVFNRRLSGDEQFF. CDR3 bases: TGCAGCGTTTTTAATAGGAGGCTATCCGGCGATGAGCAGTTCTTC.

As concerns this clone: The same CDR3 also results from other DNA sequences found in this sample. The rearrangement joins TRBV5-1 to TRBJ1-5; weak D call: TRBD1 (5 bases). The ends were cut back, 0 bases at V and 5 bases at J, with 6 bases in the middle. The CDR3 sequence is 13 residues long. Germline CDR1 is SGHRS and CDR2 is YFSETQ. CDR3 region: CASSLAGDQPQHF. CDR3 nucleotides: TGCGCCAGCAGCTTGGCGGGGGATCAGCCCCAGCATTTT.

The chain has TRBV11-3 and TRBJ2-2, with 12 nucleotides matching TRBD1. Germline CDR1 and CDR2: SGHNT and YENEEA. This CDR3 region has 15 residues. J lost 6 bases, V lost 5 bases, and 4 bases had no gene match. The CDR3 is CASSPGQGAAGELFF. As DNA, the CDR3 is TGTGCCAGCAGCCCGGGACAGGGGGCTGCCGGGGAGCTGTTTTTT.

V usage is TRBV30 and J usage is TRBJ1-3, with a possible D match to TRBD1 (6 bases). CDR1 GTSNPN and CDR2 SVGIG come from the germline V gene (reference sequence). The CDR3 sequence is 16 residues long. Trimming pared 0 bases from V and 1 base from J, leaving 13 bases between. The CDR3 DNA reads TGTGCCTGGAGTGTAAGGGGGGGTTTGTCTGGAAACACCATATATTTT. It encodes CAWSVRGGLSGNTIYF. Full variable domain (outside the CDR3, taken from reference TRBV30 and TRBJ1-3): SQTIHQWPATLVQPVGSPLSLECTVEGTSNPNLYWYRQAAGRGLQLLFYSVGIGQISSEVPQNLSASRPQDRQFILSSKKLLLSDSGFYLCAWSVRGGLSGNTIYFGEGSWLTVV.